Listed below are T cell receptor beta chains from one sample, sequenced in a study of T cell repertoires in cytomegalovirus infection. TCRdb passed the reads through MiXCR, listing each CDR3 protein once. The repertoire holds roughly 990,000 distinct CDR3 sequences, approximately 31% seen once, with roughly 13% in the top ten. Which antigens these TCRs recognize remains unknown. The starting material was cultured CD8+ T cells from PBMCs, obtained from culture after CMV antigen stimulation. These receptors originate from a human donor in good health (CMV status not recorded). Some clones in this sample may be carry-over from other donors' samples. Both conserved end residues are part of each CDR3. The D gene is left open where the match is weak. Some rows mark clone size as missing; the rest say once, few, many or name a class of expanded clone.

.,TRBJ2-2,TRBV5-3,TRBD1,TGTGCCAGAAGCTTCAACAGGGGACCCACCGGGGAGCTGTTTTTT,CARSFNRGPTGELFF
.,TRBJ2-3,TRBV10-3,TRBD1,TGTGCCATCAGTGAGACCGGGACAGGGGGCCTAGATACGCAGTATTTT,CAISETGTGGLDTQYF
few,TRBJ1-2,TRBV7-9,.,TGTGCCAGCACCCTCTCGGGGAATGGCTACACCTTC,CASTLSGNGYTF
.,TRBJ1-6,TRBV25-1,.,TGTGCCAGCAGTGATTGGGACGATTCACCCCTCCACTTT,CASSDWDDSPLHF
.,TRBJ1-2,TRBV29-1,.,TGCAGCGTTGAGACTGGACAGTTACACGCTAACTATGGCTACACCTTC,CSVETGQLHANYGYTF
.,TRBJ1-2,TRBV27,.,TGTGCCAGCAGCGACAAAGGGTCTAACTATGGCTACACCTTC,CASSDKGSNYGYTF
.,TRBJ2-3,TRBV20-1,.,TGCAGTGCCCCACCCCGGGGCCTAACAGATACGCAGTATTTT,CSAPPRGLTDTQYF
few,TRBJ2-1,TRBV27,.,TGTGCCAGCAGTTTCCACGACACCAACAATGAGCAGTTCTTC,CASSFHDTNNEQFF
.,TRBJ1-5,TRBV2,.,TGTGCCAGCAGTGAAGAAAGATTTAGCAATCAGCCCCAGCATTTT,CASSEERFSNQPQHF
few,TRBJ2-3,TRBV11-2,TRBD2,TGTGCCAGCAGCTTAGTCCCAGCGGGGGGCCCCATTGATACGCAGTATTTT,CASSLVPAGGPIDTQYF
.,TRBJ1-2,TRBV7-9,.,TGTGTCAGCAGCGACAACCCCTTTATCGGTGGCTACACCTTC,CVSSDNPFIGGYTF
once,TRBJ2-3,TRBV6-6,.,TGTGCCAGCAGTGAGGAAAGGGCAGGCATGGCACAAGTAGATACGCAGTATTTT,CASSEERAGMAQVDTQYF
few,TRBJ1-6,TRBV2,.,TGTGCCAGCAGTGAACGAACCTCTGGGGTCTCACCCCTCCACTTT,CASSERTSGVSPLHF
.,TRBJ1-3,TRBV7-6,.,TGTGCCAGCAGCTCGGAACTCCGGGCCATATATTTT,CASSSELRAIYF
few,TRBJ2-7,TRBV2,TRBD2,TGTGCCAGCAGTGAAAGGAGGAGCGGGGGGGCCAGAGGCCGCGAGCAGTACTTC,CASSERRSGGARGREQYF
.,TRBJ1-2,TRBV6-1,TRBD1,TGTGCCACTACGGACAGGGACCAGGGCTACACCTTC,CATTDRDQGYTF
.,TRBJ2-4,TRBV7-9,TRBD2,TGTGCCAGCAGCCACTCGTTAGCGGGGGGGCCGATGGACGCCAAAAACATTCAGTACTTC,CASSHSLAGGPMDAKNIQYF
many,TRBJ1-2,TRBV7-8,TRBD1,TGTGCCAGCAGCTTAGGGGGGGACAGGGACATCGTGGCCTATGGCTACACCTTC,CASSLGGDRDIVAYGYTF
few,TRBJ1-2,TRBV7-9,.,TGTGCCAGTGTGGGGGGAAACTATGGCTACACCTTC,CASVGGNYGYTF
.,TRBJ2-5,TRBV14,TRBD1,TGTGCCAGCAGCCAAGTGGGGGCTCCCGGGACAGGGCGTGGGACCCAGTACTTC,CASSQVGAPGTGRGTQYF
.,TRBJ2-3,TRBV15,.,TGTGCCACCGGAGGCCGGCTAGCGTCTAGCACAGATACGCAGTATTTT,CATGGRLASSTDTQYF
.,TRBJ1-5,TRBV5-5,TRBD1,TGTGCCAGCAGCTTTAATCCGGGACAGGGGGCGGATCAGCCCCAGCATTTT,CASSFNPGQGADQPQHF
.,TRBJ2-2,TRBV4-2,.,TGTGCCAGCAGCCAAGGGACTCGGAGCACCGGGGAGCTGTTTTTT,CASSQGTRSTGELFF
.,TRBJ1-4,TRBV5-4,.,TGTGCCAGCAGCTTCAGCAGGGGTGACGAAAAACTGTTTTTT,CASSFSRGDEKLFF
.,TRBJ1-3,TRBV19,.,TGTGCCAGTAGCGACAGCCTGGACACCATATATTTT,CASSDSLDTIYF
few,TRBJ2-1,TRBV12-3/TRBV12-4,.,TGTGCCAGCAGTTCCCAATCGGGTGAGCAGTTCTTC,CASSSQSGEQFF
.,TRBJ1-1,TRBV7-2,TRBD1,TGTGCCAGCAGCTTAGAAGTGACAGGGGGCTCGTCAGAAGCTTTCTTT,CASSLEVTGGSSEAFF
many,TRBJ2-3,TRBV12-3/TRBV12-4,TRBD1,TGTGCCAGCAGTACTCCAGCCGGGACAGGGGGCGCGAGCACAGATACGCAGTATTTT,CASSTPAGTGGASTDTQYF
.,TRBJ2-5,TRBV7-9,TRBD2,TGTGCCAGCTCCTCTAGCGGGGGGTTCTACGAGTACTTC,CASSSSGGFYEYF
.,TRBJ2-5,TRBV28,.,TGTGCCAGCAGTTTACGGCCGTACCAAGAGACCCAGTACTTC,CASSLRPYQETQYF
few,TRBJ2-2,TRBV7-6,TRBD1,TGTGCCAGCAGCCACTTACGGGACAGCTTTGGTCCCGGGGAGCTGTTTTTT,CASSHLRDSFGPGELFF
few,TRBJ2-7,TRBV20-1,TRBD1,TGCAGTGCTAGGGCTAAGGACAGGCGCTCCTACGAGCAGTACTTC,CSARAKDRRSYEQYF
.,TRBJ2-5,TRBV7-2,TRBD2,TGTGCCAGCAGCTTAGCCCTCGGCGCGGGGGAAGAGACCCAGTACTTC,CASSLALGAGEETQYF
.,TRBJ1-1,TRBV6-5,.,TGTGCCAGCAGTTACGAACCCCGCGGAACTGAAGCTTTCTTT,CASSYEPRGTEAFF
.,TRBJ2-7,TRBV20-1,.,TGCAGTGCTAGAGACCTGGCCTACGAGCAGTACTTC,CSARDLAYEQYF
.,TRBJ2-5,TRBV7-6,TRBD2,TGTGCCAGCAGCTCGGTAGCGGGGGGCCTTGAGACCCAGTACTTC,CASSSVAGGLETQYF
.,TRBJ2-2,TRBV4-3,TRBD1,TGCGCCAGCAGCCAAGAGGCCTGGACAGGGCCGAACACCGGGGAGCTGTTTTTT,CASSQEAWTGPNTGELFF
few,TRBJ2-1,TRBV27,.,TGTGCCAGCAGTTTAACCGGGACACCTCCCGGCAATGAGCAGTTCTTC,CASSLTGTPPGNEQFF
few,TRBJ1-4,TRBV6-5,.,TGTGCCAGCAGTTACGGGTCAGGGCAGGAAAAACTGTTTTTT,CASSYGSGQEKLFF
.,TRBJ1-2,TRBV27,TRBD1,TGTGCCAGCAGGACCGGGACAGGGTTTTTTTGGTATGGCTACACCTTC,CASRTGTGFFWYGYTF
.,TRBJ1-3,TRBV10-3,.,TGTGCCATCAGTGAGTCGTCCGGGACTGGAAACACCATATATTTT,CAISESSGTGNTIYF
.,TRBJ1-1,TRBV7-9,TRBD1,TGTGCCAGCAGCTCCCCCTTCAGGGGGCAAGAGACTGAAGCTTTCTTT,CASSSPFRGQETEAFF
many,TRBJ2-7,TRBV7-9,TRBD2,TGTGCCAGCAGCAACCGGGACTATGCCTACGAGCAGTACTTC,CASSNRDYAYEQYF
.,TRBJ2-4,TRBV7-9,TRBD2,TGTGCTGTTCGGGGGGAGGCCAAAAACATTCAGTACTTC,CAVRGEAKNIQYF
few,TRBJ2-7,TRBV7-8,.,TGTGCCAGCAGCGCGGCCAGGGTTAGGGAAGCCTACGAGCAGTACTTC,CASSAARVREAYEQYF
.,TRBJ2-7,TRBV9,.,TGTGCCAGCAGCCCCCGTAGCGGCGGAGCCACCTACGAGCAGTACTTC,CASSPRSGGATYEQYF
many,TRBJ1-4,TRBV7-9,TRBD1,TGTGCCAGCAGCTCCCCGGCCCGGGACAGGGCCGGTGAAAAACTGTTTTTT,CASSSPARDRAGEKLFF
few,TRBJ1-4,TRBV7-9,.,TGTGCCAGCAGCTTAGCGTGGGGCCCTAATGAAAAACTGTTTTTT,CASSLAWGPNEKLFF
.,TRBJ1-5,TRBV4-1,.,TGCGCCAGCAGCCAAGATCAACAGCCTAGGATCGATCAGCCCCAGCATTTT,CASSQDQQPRIDQPQHF
.,TRBJ1-6,TRBV6-1,TRBD1,TGTGCCAGCAGCGCAACCCAGGGGGAATCACCCCTCCACTTT,CASSATQGESPLHF
.,TRBJ2-1,TRBV18,.,TGTGTCAGCTCACTTCCCATGGACGATGAGCAGTTCTTC,CVSSLPMDDEQFF